The clone carrying this T cell receptor (beta chain) turned up a few times. Its antigen remains unidentified. The record originates from a study of T cell repertoires in cytomegalovirus infection. Study details: Recently identified HLA-C-restricted CMV epitopes and well-studied HLA-B-restricted CMV epitopes were used by the study. In public TCR beta signatures, there were indications of both CMV infection and matching HLA type.

The germline CDR1 and CDR2 sequences are KGHSH and LQKENI. The CDR3 loop spans 15 amino acids. The germline V and J ends were trimmed by 2 bases and 3 bases, with 11 bases remaining between them. TCRdb called the reads again in MiXCR, with one record for every CDR3 protein. This sample has fewer than 1,000,000 distinct CDR3 sequences, with around a third found just once. Study outcomes and limitations: Clonotypes of TCR beta that were HLA-C-restricted and CMV-specific dominated the ex vivo response.

Specimen: cultured CD8+ T cells from PBMCs, collected from culture after CMV antigen stimulation. The gene calls are TRBV18 and TRBJ2-4, with TRBD1 as a possible D gene (5 bases). The sequence came from a human donor in good health (CMV status not recorded). Some clones in this sample may be carry-over from other donors' samples. The CDR3 DNA reads TGTGCCAGCTCACCAGAGACAGACTTCAAAAACATTCAGTACTTC. Translation: CASSPETDFKNIQYF.